This TCR beta chain was recorded in a study of T-cell memory formation after mild COVID-19. Study outcomes and limitations: Contracting CD4+ clones sat mainly in CM and EM; CD8+ in EMRA. Clonal second-wave expansions that peaked on day 37 had unconfirmed SARS-CoV-2 specificity. Some clones that responded were present in memory (sampled pre-infection), which suggests cross-reactive memory joined.

TCR alpha and TCR beta cDNA libraries carrying sample barcodes and UMIs were produced by 5'RACE using constant-segment primers. Using its own MiXCR run on the 5' RACE reads, TCRdb lists one record per CDR3 protein. The table has roughly 450,000 distinct CDR3 sequences, about a sixth seen once. This clonotype came up a few times. Its antigen is not identified. CDR3 size: 12 residues. Trimming cost V 6 bases and J 8 bases; bases outside gene matches: 4. This TCR was recovered from a man aged 18-30 years who had mild COVID-19 (a few samples of this study predate the infection). Cell type and time point are not known. The sequenced material came from PBMCs or a T cell subset sorted from them (not recorded which). The chain uses TRBV12-3 or TRBV12-4 and TRBJ1-3; 7 bases align to TRBD1. CDR3 amino acids: CASRDRVDTIYF. The CDR3 coding sequence is TGTGCCAGCAGAGACAGGGTGGACACCATATATTTT.